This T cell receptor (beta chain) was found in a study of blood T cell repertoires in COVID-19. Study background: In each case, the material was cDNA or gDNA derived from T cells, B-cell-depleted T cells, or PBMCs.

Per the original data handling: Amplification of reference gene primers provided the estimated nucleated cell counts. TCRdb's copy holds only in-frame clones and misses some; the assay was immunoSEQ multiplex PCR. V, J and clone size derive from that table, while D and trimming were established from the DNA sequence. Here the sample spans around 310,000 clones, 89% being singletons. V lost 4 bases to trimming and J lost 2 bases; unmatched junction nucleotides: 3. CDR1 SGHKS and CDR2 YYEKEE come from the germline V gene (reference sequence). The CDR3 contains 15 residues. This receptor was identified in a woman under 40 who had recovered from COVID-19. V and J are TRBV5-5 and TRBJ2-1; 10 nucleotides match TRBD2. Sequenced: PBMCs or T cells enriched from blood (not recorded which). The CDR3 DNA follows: TGTGCCAGCAGCCGGACTAGCGGCACCTACAATGAGCAGTTCTTC. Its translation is CASSRTSGTYNEQFF.